This T cell receptor beta chain was found in a study of beta chain features in type 1 diabetes. This clone was observed a handful of times. As yet, its antigen is unknown. Reverse transcribing all isolated RNA meant expressed TCRB transcripts were sequenced. Sequenced naive, central memory and regulatory T cell samples produced an average of roughly 3.9 million reads. Measured with immunoSEQ multiplex PCR; TCRdb has only the in-frame clones, and not every one. The repertoire holds some 120,000 clones, with about 18% as singletons. Germline CDR1 reads GTSNPN; CDR2 reads SVGIG (reference sequence). The CDR3 consists of 14 residues. The trim removed 1 base at V and 6 bases at J, leaving 5 bases unmatched. Study results and caveats: When Type 1 diabetes patients were examined, their TCRB CDR3s proved moderately but significantly shorter in all four CD4+ subsets. Healthy donors had naive, central memory and Treg TCRB repertoires that appeared less similar than those seen among patients. Diminished insertions and augmented deletions at VDJ junctions characterized type 1 diabetes patients.

Sorted populations all exceeded 95% purity. The chain uses TRBV30 and TRBJ2-4, with 8 bases lining up with TRBD1. Sequences were obtained from central memory CD4+ T cells from blood. This sequence was found in a man aged 18 to 29 with type 1 diabetes. This CDR3 reads CAWSGKGQGNIQYF. CDR3 DNA sequence: TGTGCCTGGAGTGGGAAAGGACAGGGAAACATTCAGTACTTC.